Below, 7 T cell receptor beta chains from the same sample are listed, as sequenced in a study of blood T cell repertoires in COVID-19. Produced via immunoSEQ multiplex PCR; TCRdb's table is partial and in-frame only. The sample includes about 89,000 clones, nearly 80% of them seen just once. Sequenced: peripheral blood. The source is a man in his 70s with COVID-19, enrolled during active disease.

The chain combines TRBV19 with TRBJ2-7, with no clear D. The CDR3 is 13 residues long. Trimming removed 3 bases from V and 2 bases from J, with 8 bases in between. Germline V CDR1 and CDR2: LNHDA, SQIVND (reference sequence). The CDR3 protein is CASSIPGPYEQYF. CDR3 in DNA: TGTGCCAGTAGTATCCCCGGTCCCTACGAGCAGTACTTC.

The chain has TRBV28 and TRBJ1-2; the D gene is possibly TRBD1 (6 bases). Trimming cost V 5 bases and J 7 bases, with 17 bases left between them. Germline CDR1 and CDR2: MDHEN and SYDVKM. The CDR3 runs to 14 residues. CDR3: CASSIGGSSSGYTF. The CDR3 DNA is TGTGCCAGCAGTATTGGGGGCTCCTCCAGTGGCTACACCTTC.

This chain uses TRBV27 with TRBJ2-1; TRBD2 matches 9 bases. Trimming removed 3 bases from V and 5 bases from J; junction bases left unmatched: 23. This CDR3 spans 21 amino acids. Germline CDR1 MNHEY, CDR2 SMNVEV (reference sequence). In DNA, the CDR3 is TGTGCCAGCAGTTTCACCCAACCCCGTAGCGGGAGTGGGTTTGGAAACAATGAGCAGTTCTTC. This codes for CASSFTQPRSGSGFGNNEQFF.

The CDR3 sequence: CASSLFGGAAGNQPQHF. The CDR3 DNA is TGTGCCAGCAGTTTATTCGGGGGGGCTGCGGGCAATCAGCCCCAGCATTTT. The chain carries TRBV27 and TRBJ1-5, with TRBD1 as a possible D gene (6 bases). Between the trimmed V and J ends, which lost 1 base and 2 bases, there was a span of 15 bases. Germline CDR1 is MNHEY and CDR2 is SMNVEV (reference sequence). The CDR3 contains 17 residues.

This clone was observed many times. The V and J genes are TRBV28 and TRBJ1-2; D ambiguous. Germline CDR1 is MDHEN and CDR2 is SYDVKM. This CDR3 region has 13 residues. The V end was cut by 7 bases, the J end by 1 base, with 10 bases between. CDR3 amino acids: CASIPRGNYGYTF. The CDR3 DNA is TGTGCCAGCATTCCACGGGGTAACTATGGCTACACCTTC.

This clone has ten or more counts. The gene calls are TRBV5-4 and TRBJ1-1, with D perhaps matching TRBD1 (6 bases). V lost 0 bases and J lost 1, with 7 bases in between. This CDR3 region has 14 residues. Germline lookup yields CDR1 SGHNT and CDR2 YYREEE (reference sequence). As DNA, the CDR3 is TGTGCCAGCAGCTTGGACAGGGCGAACACTGAAGCTTTCTTT. Amino acid sequence: CASSLDRANTEAFF.

The chain employs TRBV4-1 and TRBJ1-2; no definite D call. Deletions cut 0 bases from V and 8 bases from J, with 13 bases between. The CDR3 has 14 amino acids. Germline CDR1 and CDR2: MGHRA and YSYEKL. The chain's CDR3 is CASSQEQGSSGYTF. The CDR3 bases are TGCGCCAGCAGCCAAGAACAAGGGTCTAGCGGCTACACCTTC.